These 29 T cell receptor beta chains share one sample of origin, sequenced in a study of blood T cell repertoires in COVID-19. Profiled with immunoSEQ multiplex PCR; TCRdb holds only in-frame clones, not every one. Counted here are 200,000 to 250,000 clones, 75% to 90% occurring once; the ten biggest clones make up roughly 3.4%. The sample comprised PBMCs or T cells enriched from blood (not recorded which). All receptors derive from a woman aged 40-49 years with acute COVID-19.

The chain combines TRBV2 with TRBJ1-2; D not resolved. Germline V lookup: CDR1 SNHLY, CDR2 FYNNEI. V dropped 5 bases and J dropped 5 bases, with 12 bases sitting between them. This CDR3 is 13 amino acids long. The CDR3 region is CASSSLGGYGYTF. The CDR3, as DNA: TGTGCCAGCAGTTCGCTCGGAGGTTATGGCTACACCTTC.

The V call is TRBV30, the J call TRBJ1-5; the match to TRBD1 covers 10 bases. Germline assignment: CDR1 GTSNPN and CDR2 SVGIG (reference sequence). V was clipped by 2 bases and J by 6 bases; unmatched bases: 4. This CDR3 is built from 14 residues. The CDR3 DNA sequence: TGTGCCTGGAGTAGACAGGGGGCTTTTCAGCCCCAGCATTTT. Translated, it gives CAWSRQGAFQPQHF.

The chain carries TRBV5-1 and TRBJ2-1, with TRBD1 matching over 8 bases. From germline, CDR1 is SGHRS and CDR2 YFSETQ. Unmatched junction bases numbered 4, after V lost 2 bases and J lost 6 bases. This CDR3 has 14 amino acids. The DNA of the CDR3 is TGCGCCAGCAGCTTAGGACAGGGCTTCAATGAGCAGTTCTTC. It encodes CASSLGQGFNEQFF.

This sequence joins TRBV3-1 (or the pseudogene TRBV3-2) and TRBJ1-6; maybe TRBD1 (5 bases). This CDR3 is built from 19 residues. V was trimmed by 2 bases and J by 0 bases, leaving 17 bases between them. The germline CDR1 and CDR2 sequences are LGHDT and YNNKEL (reference sequence). The CDR3 DNA follows: TGTGCCAGCAGCCAATTTGATGGACGGACACACTCCTATAATTCACCCCTCCACTTT. Translating gives CASSQFDGRTHSYNSPLHF.

The chain is built from TRBV7-8 and TRBJ2-2, with 11 nucleotides matching TRBD2. The V gene end was trimmed by 3 bases and the J gene end by 5 bases; junction bases not matched to a gene: 8. This CDR3 has 17 amino acids. The germline gives CDR1 SGHVS, CDR2 FQNEAQ. The CDR3 sequence: CASSFELAGASTGELFF. The CDR3 DNA follows: TGTGCCAGCAGCTTCGAACTAGCGGGGGCGTCAACCGGGGAGCTGTTTTTT.

The genes are TRBV9 and TRBJ1-6; no firm D call. The V and J ends lost 4 bases and 9 bases respectively, with 11 bases between them. The length of the CDR3 is 13 residues. CDR1 is SGDLS and CDR2 is YYNGEE in the germline V gene. The CDR3 sequence: CASSFRRGSPLHF. DNA of the CDR3: TGTGCCAGCAGCTTCCGGCGGGGTTCACCCCTCCACTTT.

This sequence joins TRBV29-1 and TRBJ2-2; D call uncertain. The CDR3 extends over 11 amino acids. With 1 base removed from V and 7 bases from J, the gap between germline ends came to 4 bases. Germline V gives CDR1 SQVTM, CDR2 ANQGSEA. The CDR3 region is CSVEGLGELFF. The CDR3 DNA reads as TGCAGCGTTGAAGGGCTCGGGGAGCTGTTTTTT.

The chain carries TRBV2 and TRBJ1-1; D gene unclear. CDR3 size: 13 residues. In germline, CDR1 is SNHLY, CDR2 FYNNEI. Trimming took off 8 bases at V and 1 base at J, with 11 bases between the two ends. For the CDR3, the DNA is TGTGCCAGCCATGAGTGGTCGAACACTGAAGCTTTCTTT. The encoded protein is CASHEWSNTEAFF.

The rearrangement links TRBV6-2 or TRBV6-3 to TRBJ1-1, with D possibly matching TRBD1 (6 bases). Germline CDR1 reads MNHEY; CDR2 reads SVGEGT. V was clipped by 4 bases and J by 5 bases, with 14 bases between them. The CDR3 runs 14 residues. The CDR3 region is CASSSITDSTEAFF. DNA of the CDR3: TGTGCCAGCAGTTCCATTACGGACAGTACTGAAGCTTTCTTT.

This clone has a handful of counts. The rearrangement uses TRBV5-1 and TRBJ2-5, with TRBD1 identical over 7 bases. The V and J ends lost 2 bases and 4 bases, in that order; junction bases with no gene match: 8. Germline V gives CDR1 SGHRS, CDR2 YFSETQ. The CDR3 runs to 15 residues. For the CDR3, the DNA is TGCGCCAGCAGCTTCGGCAGGGGGTATGGAGAGACCCAGTACTTC. Amino acids: CASSFGRGYGETQYF.

The chain recombines TRBV10-2 with TRBJ2-2, with 10 bases aligning to TRBD1. V lost 4 bases to trimming and J lost 1 base; unmatched junction nucleotides: 15. This CDR3 comprises 20 residues. The germline V gene encodes CDR1 WSHSY and CDR2 SAAADI. The CDR3 spells CASSGRDRGLPTWNTGELFF. In DNA form, the CDR3 reads TGCGCCAGCAGTGGGAGGGACAGGGGCCTACCTACGTGGAACACCGGGGAGCTGTTTTTT.

This rearrangement joins TRBV12-3 or TRBV12-4 to TRBJ2-7; 8 bases are a match to TRBD2. V shed 3 bases and J 4 bases; nucleotides not matched to a gene: 2. The CDR3 loop spans 13 amino acids. CDR3 sequence: CASSFGGAYEQYF. CDR3 DNA sequence: TGTGCCAGCAGTTTCGGGGGGGCGTACGAGCAGTACTTC.

This chain joins TRBV5-6 and TRBJ1-5; weak D call: TRBD1 (6 bases). Germline V gene data show CDR1 as SGHDT and CDR2 as YYEEEE. The V gene lost 0 bases and the J gene lost 6 bases, with 13 bases spanning the gap. This CDR3 spans 15 amino acids. The CDR3: CASSLAFSGVQPQHF. The CDR3 coding sequence is TGTGCCAGCAGCTTGGCCTTTTCAGGGGTTCAGCCCCAGCATTTT.

V usage is TRBV4-3 and J usage is TRBJ1-1; D is perhaps TRBD1 (5 bases). This CDR3 has 15 residues. CDR1 is LGHNA, CDR2 YSLEER, per germline. Trimming removed 0 bases at V and 0 bases at J, with 8 bases between. The CDR3 is CASSQDPGVNTEAFF. CDR3 coding DNA: TGCGCCAGCAGCCAAGATCCGGGGGTGAACACTGAAGCTTTCTTT.

The genes are TRBV3-1 (or the pseudogene TRBV3-2) and TRBJ2-1; 9 nucleotides match TRBD2. CDR3 length: 15 residues. V gave up 5 bases and J gave up 7 bases; unmatched junction bases: 9. CDR1 is LGHDT and CDR2 is YNNKEL in the germline V gene (reference sequence). Written as DNA, the CDR3 is TGTGCCAGCAGCGATTTAGCGGGGGCATTTAATGAGCAGTTCTTC. It encodes CASSDLAGAFNEQFF.

V usage is TRBV9 and J usage is TRBJ2-3; TRBD1 matches at 8 bases. The CDR3 loop spans 16 amino acids. Germline CDR1 reads SGDLS; CDR2 reads YYNGEE. Trimming cost V 1 base and J 1 base; bases outside gene matches: 5. The CDR3 DNA follows: TGTGCCAGCAGCGTACAGGGGGCGGTCGGCACAGATACGCAGTATTTT. The encoded protein is CASSVQGAVGTDTQYF.

This rearrangement joins TRBV6-5 to TRBJ1-1; 8 nucleotides agree with TRBD1. The CDR3 is 16 amino acids. The V gene end was trimmed by 2 bases and the J gene end by 4 bases; junction bases not matched to a gene: 9. Germline CDR1 is MNHEY and CDR2 is SVGAGI. CDR3 residues: CASSYPQGAGSTEAFF. DNA of the CDR3: TGTGCCAGCAGTTACCCCCAGGGGGCGGGTAGCACTGAAGCTTTCTTT.

The chain carries TRBV15 and TRBJ1-5; no reliable D call. The CDR3 loop spans 15 amino acids. V gave up 8 bases and J gave up 1 base, with 15 bases separating them. Germline V gene sequence: CDR1 LNHNV, CDR2 YYDKDF (reference sequence). The CDR3 DNA reads as TGTGCCACCGATAGTGAGCCGCGGAGCAATCAGCCCCAGCATTTT. Amino acids: CATDSEPRSNQPQHF.

This clone was detected only once. In nucleotides, the CDR3 is TGTGCCAGCAGCGGTTTAAAGGGACAGACTCCCTACAATGAGCAGTTCTTC. This sequence encodes CASSGLKGQTPYNEQFF. The chain couples TRBV9 to TRBJ2-1, with 7 bases fitting TRBD1. V lost 3 bases, J lost 2 bases, and 11 bases stayed unmatched. The length of the CDR3 is 17 residues. Germline V gene sequence: CDR1 SGDLS, CDR2 YYNGEE.

This chain's CDR3 is CATTEQGFGSPLHF. The DNA of the CDR3 is TGTGCCACGACGGAACAGGGATTTGGGTCACCCCTCCACTTT. The chain joins TRBV6-5 to TRBJ1-6, with D tentatively TRBD1 (6 bases). CDR3 size: 14 residues. Germline assignment: CDR1 MNHEY and CDR2 SVGAGI. V gave up 10 bases and J gave up 10 bases, with 20 bases separating them.

The chain's CDR3 is CASSLDQGHTEAFF. CDR3 nucleotides: TGTGCCAGCAGCCTAGATCAGGGCCACACTGAAGCTTTCTTT. This chain connects TRBV3-1 (or the pseudogene TRBV3-2) to TRBJ1-1, with D possibly TRBD1 on 5 matching bases. In germline, CDR1 is LGHDT, CDR2 YNNKEL (reference sequence). This CDR3 has 14 amino acids. The V end was cut by 4 bases, the J end by 3 bases, with 12 bases between.

This sequence joins TRBV7-2 and TRBJ2-3; D is ambiguous. V shed 3 bases and J shed 1 base, with 14 bases lying between them. Germline CDR1 SGHTA, CDR2 FQGNSA. CDR3 size: 16 residues. The CDR3 reads CASSFPRGDRTDTQYF. For the CDR3, the DNA is TGTGCCAGCAGCTTTCCGAGAGGTGATCGCACAGATACGCAGTATTTT.

This clone has a single count. The J gene is TRBJ1-1, the V gene TRBV19, with 9 bases fitting TRBD1. The CDR3 is 15 amino acids. Per germline, CDR1 LNHDA and CDR2 SQIVND (reference sequence). J was trimmed by 2 bases and V by 5 bases; bases with no gene match: 6. The CDR3 bases are TGTGCCAGTAGTTTATACAGGGGGCAAAACACTGAAGCTTTCTTT. This translates into CASSLYRGQNTEAFF.

The sample holds one count of this clone. V usage is TRBV2 and J usage is TRBJ1-5, with TRBD1 identical over 9 bases. This CDR3 is 14 amino acids long. V gave up 5 bases and J gave up 6 bases; unmatched junction bases: 5. Germline V gene data show CDR1 as SNHLY and CDR2 as FYNNEI. The CDR3 loop is CASSPDRGGQPQHF. The CDR3 region has the DNA TGTGCCAGCAGTCCGGACAGGGGCGGTCAGCCCCAGCATTTT.

J is TRBJ2-3 and V is TRBV7-6; D is perhaps TRBD2 (5 bases). Trimming removed 5 bases from V and 3 bases from J, with 9 bases in between. The CDR3 has 13 amino acids. Germline V gives CDR1 SGHVS, CDR2 FNYEAQ. In DNA, the CDR3 is TGTGCCAGCAGCGAAACTAGAACAGATACGCAGTATTTT. Protein: CASSETRTDTQYF.

The chain combines TRBV5-1 with TRBJ2-7; D call uncertain. Germline lookup yields CDR1 SGHRS and CDR2 YFSETQ. The CDR3 totals 14 residues. V lost 0 bases and J 0 bases, leaving 7 bases between the germline ends. The CDR3 DNA reads TGCGCCAGCAGCTTGGCCGCGGCCTCCTACGAGCAGTACTTC. It yields the protein CASSLAAASYEQYF.

The chain employs TRBV18 and TRBJ1-6; D unclear. This CDR3 is 18 amino acids long. V was pared by 1 base and J by 3 bases, with 16 bases between. Germline CDR1 and CDR2: KGHSH and LQKENI. The DNA of the CDR3 is TGTGCCAGCTCACCACTTTCCCAGGAGGCGGGCTATAATTCACCCCTCCACTTT. This translates into CASSPLSQEAGYNSPLHF.

V and J are TRBV7-2 and TRBJ2-7; maybe TRBD1 (5 bases). Trimming stripped 0 bases from V and 3 bases from J, with 9 bases between. Germline CDR1 SGHTA, CDR2 FQGNSA. The CDR3 runs to 14 residues. Here the CDR3 reads CASSLAGHGYEQYF. DNA for the CDR3: TGTGCCAGCAGCTTAGCGGGGCACGGCTACGAGCAGTACTTC. Using reference TRBV7-2 and TRBJ2-7 for the parts outside the CDR3, the full variable domain is GAGVSQSPSNKVTEKGKDVELRCDPISGHTALYWYRQSLGQGLEFLIYFQGNSAPDKSGLPSDRFSAERTGGSVSTLTIQRTQQEDSAVYLCASSLAGHGYEQYFGPGTRLTVT.

The genes are TRBV18 and TRBJ1-3; a weak D match, TRBD1 (5 bases). The V end lost 0 bases, the J end lost 1 base, and 10 bases lay between the germline ends. This CDR3 has 16 residues. Germline CDR1 KGHSH, CDR2 LQKENI. The CDR3 coding sequence is TGTGCCAGCTCACCACCGGGTAGGACATCTGGAAACACCATATATTTT. Amino acids: CASSPPGRTSGNTIYF.